This T cell receptor beta chain is drawn from a study of Graves' ophthalmopathy and Graves' hyperthyroidism. Study-wide results and caveats: The model predicted progression of ophthalmopathy with a sensitivity of 70% to 71%, and its specificity was about 72%. Blood also harbored most expanded thyroid clonotypes above 0.001 frequency.

The CDR3 spans 15 residues. Germline assignment: CDR1 LNHDA and CDR2 SQIVND (reference sequence). Deletions cut 2 bases from V and 0 bases from J, with 7 bases between. As the template, RNA transcripts were used to amplify TCR beta CDR3 regions. HTBI primers were employed in first-round RT-PCR, then a second-round multiplex PCR followed. TCRdb re-called the multiplex PCR reads through MiXCR, storing one row per CDR3 protein. The sample shows approximately 210,000 distinct CDR3 sequences, 20% to 25% of them seen only once. This clonotype was recorded at least ten times. The antigen remains unidentified. Fresh peripheral blood (approximately 10 ml) yielded the PBMCs.

What was sequenced was peripheral blood. The chain links TRBV19 to TRBJ2-2; D uncertain. This sequence was found in a woman aged 45-65 years with Graves' ophthalmopathy. The CDR3 DNA follows: TGTGCCAGTAGTATACTAAAATCGAACACCGGGGAGCTGTTTTTT. Residues: CASSILKSNTGELFF.